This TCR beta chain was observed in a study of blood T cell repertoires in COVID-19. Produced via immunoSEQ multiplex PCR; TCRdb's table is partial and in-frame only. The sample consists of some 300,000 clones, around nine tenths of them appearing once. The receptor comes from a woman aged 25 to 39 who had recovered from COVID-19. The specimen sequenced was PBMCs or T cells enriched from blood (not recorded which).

DNA of the CDR3: TGTGCCATCAGTGAGTCAAACAGAGCAACTAATGAAAAACTGTTTTTT. It specifies CAISESNRATNEKLFF. The chain is built from TRBV10-3 and TRBJ1-4; no definite D call. V was pared by 0 bases and J by 0 bases, with 8 bases between. This CDR3 region has 16 residues. Looked up from germline, CDR1 is ENHRY and CDR2 is SYGVKD.